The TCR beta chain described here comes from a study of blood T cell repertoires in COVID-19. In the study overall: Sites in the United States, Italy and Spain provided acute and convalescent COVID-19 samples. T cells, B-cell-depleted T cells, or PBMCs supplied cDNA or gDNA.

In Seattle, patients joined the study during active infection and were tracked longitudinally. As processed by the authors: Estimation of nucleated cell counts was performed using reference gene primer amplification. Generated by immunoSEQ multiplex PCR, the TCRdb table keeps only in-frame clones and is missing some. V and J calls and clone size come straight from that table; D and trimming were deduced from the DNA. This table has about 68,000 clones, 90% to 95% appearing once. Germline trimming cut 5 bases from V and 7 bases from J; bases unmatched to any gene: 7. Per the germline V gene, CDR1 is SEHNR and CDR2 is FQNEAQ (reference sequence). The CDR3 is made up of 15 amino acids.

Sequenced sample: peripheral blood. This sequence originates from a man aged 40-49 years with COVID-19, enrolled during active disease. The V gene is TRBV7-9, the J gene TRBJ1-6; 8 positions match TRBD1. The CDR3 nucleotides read TGTGCCAGCAGCACGCGGACAGGGAGGAATTCACCCCTCCACTTT. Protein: CASSTRTGRNSPLHF. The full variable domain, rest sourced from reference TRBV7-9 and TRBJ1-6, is DTGVSQNPRHKITKRGQNVTFRCDPISEHNRLYWYRQTLGQGPEFLTYFQNEAQLEKSRLLSDRFSAERPKGSFSTLEIQRTEQGDSAMYLCASSTRTGRNSPLHFGNGTRLTVT.